The 24 T cell receptor beta chains presented below share a single source sample, sequenced in a study of blood T cell repertoires in COVID-19. This table comes from immunoSEQ multiplex PCR, and its TCRdb copy is limited to in-frame clones, with some not included. The profile shows 150,000 to 200,000 clones, approximately 80% of them singletons. The material sequenced was PBMCs or T cells enriched from blood (not recorded which). These receptors were obtained from a woman aged 55-70 years who had recovered from COVID-19.

V and J are TRBV27 and TRBJ1-2; D remains unclear. The CDR3 totals 14 residues. The germline V gene encodes CDR1 MNHEY and CDR2 SMNVEV (reference sequence). The V and J ends lost 6 bases and 2 bases respectively, with 13 bases between them. The CDR3 DNA is TGTGCCAGCAGCCTGACAACCACGAACTATGGCTACACCTTC. It is translated as CASSLTTTNYGYTF.

This clone was detected only a few times. V usage is TRBV9 and J usage is TRBJ1-1; 9 bases align to TRBD1. The junction had 13 bases not matched to a gene; V was cut back by 1 base and J by 3 bases. Germline-derived CDR1 and CDR2 are SGDLS and YYNGEE. The CDR3 covers 18 residues. This chain's CDR3 is CASSVLTNTGGRDTEAFF. For the CDR3, the DNA is TGTGCCAGCAGCGTACTGACAAACACAGGGGGCAGGGACACTGAAGCTTTCTTT. Looking up the rest from reference TRBV9 and TRBJ1-1 gives the full variable domain: DSGVTQTPKHLITATGQRVTLRCSPRSGDLSVYWYQQSLDQGLQFLIQYYNGEERAKGNILERFSAQQFPDLHSELNLSSLELGDSALYFCASSVLTNTGGRDTEAFFGQGTRLTVV.

The chain couples TRBV18 to TRBJ1-1; TRBD1 is a possible D gene (5 bases). CDR3 length: 13 amino acids. The germline gives CDR1 KGHSH, CDR2 LQKENI. The V and J ends lost 4 bases and 1 base respectively, with 7 bases between them. This chain's CDR3 is CASSQTENTEAFF. The CDR3 DNA is TGTGCCAGCTCACAGACAGAGAACACTGAAGCTTTCTTT.

This chain links TRBV30 with TRBJ1-2, with D possibly matching TRBD1 (6 bases). The CDR3 totals 13 residues. The germline gives CDR1 GTSNPN, CDR2 SVGIG (reference sequence). V was clipped by 6 bases and J by 2 bases, with 13 bases between them. The CDR3: CACQGNLNYGYTF. CDR3 bases: TGTGCCTGCCAGGGGAACCTCAACTATGGCTACACCTTC.

This sequence joins TRBV24-1 and TRBJ2-5; the match to TRBD2 covers 11 bases. The CDR3 is made up of 15 amino acids. Per germline, CDR1 KGHDR and CDR2 SFDVKD. Trimming at V came to 3 bases and at J to 4 bases, leaving 3 bases not matched to a gene. This chain's CDR3 is CATSDPGTSGETQYF. CDR3 sequence (DNA): TGTGCCACCAGTGATCCAGGGACTAGCGGAGAGACCCAGTACTTC.

This chain links TRBV19 with TRBJ2-6, with TRBD2 as a possible D gene (6 bases). V was clipped by 4 bases and J by 1 base, with 8 bases between them. The CDR3 sequence is 15 residues long. Germline lookup yields CDR1 LNHDA and CDR2 SQIVND (reference sequence). The CDR3 nucleotides are TGTGCCAGTAGTACCCTAGCGTCTGGGGCCAACGTCCTGACTTTC. Protein product: CASSTLASGANVLTF.

This clone was found a few times. The chain combines TRBV12-3 or TRBV12-4 with TRBJ1-3, with a possible D match to TRBD1 (6 bases). The germline V and J ends were trimmed by 10 bases and 4 bases, with 11 bases remaining between them. This CDR3 contains 12 residues. CDR3 coding DNA: TGTGCCACACAGGGTTCCGGAAACACCATATATTTT. This codes for CATQGSGNTIYF.

The V call is TRBV4-1, the J call TRBJ2-1, with TRBD2 identical over 9 bases. Trimming took 5 bases from V and 5 from J; bases not matched to a gene: 7. From germline, CDR1 is MGHRA and CDR2 YSYEKL. This CDR3 is built from 15 residues. The CDR3 DNA is TGCGCCAGCAGCTGGCCGAGCGGGGGGAACAATGAGCAGTTCTTC. Translating gives CASSWPSGGNNEQFF.

The chain couples TRBV21-1 to TRBJ1-2. TRBV21-1 is described as a pseudogene. The CDR3 totals 15 residues. The CDR3 nucleotides are TGTGCCAGCAGCAAGAAGGCAGAGGAGGTCTATGGCTACACCTTC. This sequence encodes CASSKKAEEVYGYTF.

This chain uses TRBV5-6 with TRBJ2-5; possible D gene TRBD2, 6 bases. The CDR3 extends over 13 amino acids. Trimming removed 3 bases from V and 4 bases from J, with 10 bases in between. The germline CDR1 and CDR2 sequences are SGHDT and YYEEEE. The CDR3 sequence: CASSSPGVETQYF. DNA for the CDR3: TGTGCCAGCAGCTCCCCGGGGGTAGAGACCCAGTACTTC.

The J gene is TRBJ1-2, the V gene TRBV10-3; D is ambiguous. CDR1 and CDR2 (germline): ENHRY, SYGVKD. This CDR3 has 13 amino acids. Trimming removed 0 bases from V and 6 bases from J, with 8 bases in between. Here the CDR3 reads CAISESPANGYTF. CDR3 nucleotides: TGTGCCATCAGTGAGTCCCCTGCTAATGGCTACACCTTC.

The genes are TRBV7-3 and TRBJ2-1, with 12 bases fitting TRBD1. CDR1 and CDR2 from the germline V gene are SGHTA and FQGTGA. This CDR3 contains 15 residues. The V gene end was trimmed by 6 bases and the J gene end by 8 bases; junction bases not matched to a gene: 8. This CDR3 is CASSPGTGGWDEQFF. The CDR3 coding sequence is TGTGCCAGCAGTCCCGGGACAGGGGGCTGGGATGAGCAGTTCTTC. Combining the CDR3 with reference TRBV7-3 and TRBJ2-1 gives the whole variable domain GAGVSQTPSNKVTEKGKYVELRCDPISGHTALYWYRQSLGQGPEFLIYFQGTGAADDSGLPNDRFFAVRPEGSVSTLKIQRTERGDSAVYLCASSPGTGGWDEQFFGPGTRLTVL.

The chain uses TRBV7-9 and TRBJ1-1, with D possibly matching TRBD1 (5 bases). Germline V gene lookup returns CDR1 SEHNR and CDR2 FQNEAQ (reference sequence). This CDR3 is built from 13 residues. Trimming left V 9 bases short and J 5 bases short, with 16 bases between. The CDR3 sequence: CASKQAGGTEAFF. CDR3 bases: TGTGCCAGTAAACAGGCTGGTGGAACTGAAGCTTTCTTT.

The chain employs TRBV6-5 and TRBJ1-2, with D possibly TRBD1 on 5 matching bases. CDR1 and CDR2 from the germline V gene are MNHEY and SVGAGI. The CDR3 totals 12 residues. V lost 4 bases and J 8 bases, leaving 11 bases between the germline ends. The DNA of the CDR3 is TGTGCCAGCAGTTCCGGACAACGCGGCTACACCTTC. Translating it yields CASSSGQRGYTF.

CDR3 sequence (DNA): TGCGCCAGCAGCTTTCGGTCACCAAGCACAGATACGCAGTATTTT. Protein product: CASSFRSPSTDTQYF. The gene calls are TRBV5-1 and TRBJ2-3; D remains unclear. The CDR3 is 15 amino acids. Germline V CDR1 and CDR2: SGHRS, YFSETQ. Trimming removed 2 bases at V and 0 bases at J, with 10 bases between. The full variable domain, completed using reference TRBV5-1 and TRBJ2-3, is KAGVTQTPRYLIKTRGQQVTLSCSPISGHRSVSWYQQTPGQGLQFLFEYFSETQRNKGNFPGRFSGRQFSNSRSEMNVSTLELGDSALYLCASSFRSPSTDTQYFGPGTRLTVL.

The chain uses TRBV19 and TRBJ1-2, with D unresolved. With 6 bases removed from V and 7 bases from J, the gap between germline ends came to 15 bases. Germline lookup yields CDR1 LNHDA and CDR2 SQIVND (reference sequence). The CDR3 runs 13 residues. The CDR3 region has the DNA TGTGCCAGTAGGCCCGCGGGGTCTGCTGGCTACACCTTC. Amino acids: CASRPAGSAGYTF.

The chain has TRBV5-1 and TRBJ2-5; D ambiguous. The CDR3 is 14 residues long. Trimming left V 4 bases short and J 2 bases short, with 12 bases between. Germline assignment: CDR1 SGHRS and CDR2 YFSETQ. Here the CDR3 DNA reads TGCGCCAGCAGCGCTGACAAAGTTCAAGAGACCCAGTACTTC. This gives the protein CASSADKVQETQYF.

CDR3 protein: CASSESRGSTDTQYF. The CDR3, as DNA: TGCGCCAGCAGTGAGTCCCGAGGGTCCACCGATACGCAGTATTTT. The genes are TRBV10-1 and TRBJ2-3; perhaps TRBD2 as D (5 bases). Trimming removed 0 bases at V and 6 bases at J, with 13 bases between. Germline V lookup: CDR1 WNHNN, CDR2 SYGVQD (reference sequence). The CDR3 sequence is 15 residues long.

The gene calls are TRBV9 and TRBJ2-3, with 12 bases that match TRBD2. CDR1 and CDR2 from the germline V gene are SGDLS and YYNGEE. CDR3 size: 17 residues. The J segment lost 5 bases and the V segment lost 3 bases, leaving 10 bases of the junction unmatched. The CDR3 bases are TGTGCCAGCAGCGGATTCTCTAGCGGGGGGGCCGGAGATACGCAGTATTTT. Translating gives CASSGFSSGGAGDTQYF. Full variable domain (missing parts from reference TRBV9 and TRBJ2-3): DSGVTQTPKHLITATGQRVTLRCSPRSGDLSVYWYQQSLDQGLQFLIQYYNGEERAKGNILERFSAQQFPDLHSELNLSSLELGDSALYFCASSGFSSGGAGDTQYFGPGTRLTVL.

The chain is built from TRBV14 and TRBJ2-7; possible D gene TRBD1, 7 bases. V was cut by 4 bases and J by 5 bases, with 15 bases left in between. CDR3 length: 14 residues. Germline V gives CDR1 SGHDN, CDR2 FVKESK. CDR3: CASSLAGGRHEQYF. The CDR3 nucleotides are TGTGCCAGCAGCCTAGCAGGGGGGAGGCACGAGCAGTACTTC.

The chain employs TRBV6-5 and TRBJ2-1; 8 bases fit TRBD1. Germline V gives CDR1 MNHEY, CDR2 SVGAGI. Unmatched junction bases numbered 1, after V lost 2 bases and J lost 4 bases. There are 14 residues in the CDR3. CDR3 DNA sequence: TGTGCCAGCAGTTACGACAGGGGATACAATGAGCAGTTCTTC. It translates to CASSYDRGYNEQFF.

CDR3 nucleotides: TGCGCCAGCAGCACCGTGGCAGGGGTGTCCGAGCAGTACTTC. Residues: CASSTVAGVSEQYF. The chain carries TRBV5-1 and TRBJ2-7, with a weak D call TRBD1 (6 bases). This CDR3 region has 14 residues. Germline CDR1 and CDR2: SGHRS and YFSETQ. Trimming took 4 bases from V and 6 from J, leaving 17 bases between them.

V and J are TRBV7-9 and TRBJ2-7; TRBD1 agrees at 7 bases. The J segment lost 3 bases and the V segment lost 4 bases, leaving 9 bases of the junction unmatched. Germline V lookup: CDR1 SEHNR, CDR2 FQNEAQ (reference sequence). The CDR3 is 15 residues long. CDR3 region: CASSSRQGTNYEQYF. The CDR3 region has the DNA TGTGCCAGCAGCTCACGACAGGGAACCAACTACGAGCAGTACTTC.

This rearrangement joins TRBV11-1 to TRBJ2-5; possibly TRBD1 for D (6 bases). The CDR3 is 15 residues long. Germline CDR1 SGHAT, CDR2 FQDESV (reference sequence). The ends were cut back, 5 bases at V and 5 bases at J, with 18 bases in the middle. In DNA form, the CDR3 reads TGTGCCAGCAGCCGTCAAATACAGGGTGGGGAGACCCAGTACTTC. The encoded protein is CASSRQIQGGETQYF.